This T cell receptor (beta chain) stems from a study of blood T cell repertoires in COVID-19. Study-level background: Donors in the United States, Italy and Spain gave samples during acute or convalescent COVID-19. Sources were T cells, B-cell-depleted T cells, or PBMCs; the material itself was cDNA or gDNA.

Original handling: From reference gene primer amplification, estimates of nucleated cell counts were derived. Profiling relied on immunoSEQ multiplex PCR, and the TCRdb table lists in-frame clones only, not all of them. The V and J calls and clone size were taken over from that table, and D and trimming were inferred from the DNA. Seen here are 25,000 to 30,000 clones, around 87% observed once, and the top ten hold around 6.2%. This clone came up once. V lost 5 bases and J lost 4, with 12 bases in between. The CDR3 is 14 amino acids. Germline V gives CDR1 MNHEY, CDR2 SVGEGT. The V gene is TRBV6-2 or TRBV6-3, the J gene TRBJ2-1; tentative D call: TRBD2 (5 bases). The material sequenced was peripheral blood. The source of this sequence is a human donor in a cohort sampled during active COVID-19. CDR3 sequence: CASSVTEGYNEQFF. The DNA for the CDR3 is TGTGCCAGCAGTGTGACCGAGGGTTACAATGAGCAGTTCTTC.